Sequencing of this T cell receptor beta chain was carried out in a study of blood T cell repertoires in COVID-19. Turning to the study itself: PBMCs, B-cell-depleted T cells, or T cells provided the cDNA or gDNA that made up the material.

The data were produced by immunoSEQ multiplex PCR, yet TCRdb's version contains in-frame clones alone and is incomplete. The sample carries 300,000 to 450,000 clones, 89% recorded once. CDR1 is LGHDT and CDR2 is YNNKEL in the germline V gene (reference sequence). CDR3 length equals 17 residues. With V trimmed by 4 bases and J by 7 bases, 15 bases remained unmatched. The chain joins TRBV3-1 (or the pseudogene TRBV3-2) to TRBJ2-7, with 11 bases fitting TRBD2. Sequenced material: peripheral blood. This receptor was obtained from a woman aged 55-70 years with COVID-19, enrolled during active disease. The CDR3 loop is CASSPPRTSGPPWEQYF. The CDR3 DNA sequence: TGTGCCAGCAGCCCGCCCCGGACTAGCGGGCCCCCTTGGGAGCAGTACTTC.